A selection of T cell receptor beta chains follows, all from one sample in a study of graft-versus-host responses after intestinal transplantation. The table came from immunoSEQ multiplex PCR; TCRdb's copy has only in-frame clones and leaves some out. The table lists tens of thousands of clones, 85% to 95% of them singletons. No antigen has been identified for these receptors. The sequenced sample was unstimulated CD8+ T cells sorted from spleen or lymph node cells, obtained before transplant. The origin of the receptors is a human donor who was the organ donor for an intestinal transplant. Both conserved end residues are part of each CDR3. Each record gives: J gene, D gene, CDR3 length, clone size, V gene, CDR3 protein, CDR3 DNA. A D gene is named only where the DNA matches it firmly. Clone size appears in some rows only: once, few, many, or a class for an expanded clone.

>TRBJ1-1|.|15|.|TRBV4-3
CASSKRVSTGTEAFF
TGCGCCAGCAGCAAACGAGTCTCCACGGGTACTGAAGCTTTCTTT
>TRBJ1-5|.|14|once|TRBV10-2
CASSEWGSNQPQHF
TGCGCCAGCAGTGAGTGGGGAAGCAATCAGCCCCAGCATTTT
>TRBJ1-2|.|12|.|TRBV27
CASSTGGVGYTF
TGTGCCAGCAGCACAGGCGGGGTCGGCTACACCTTC
>TRBJ2-7|TRBD1|15|.|TRBV4-1
CASSQRQGESYEQYF
TGCGCCAGCAGCCAACGACAGGGCGAATCCTACGAGCAGTACTTC
>TRBJ2-3|TRBD1|16|.|TRBV9
CASSVATGGAGDTQYF
TGTGCCAGCAGCGTAGCTACAGGGGGCGCGGGAGATACGCAGTATTTT
>TRBJ2-3|.|16|.|TRBV9
CASSVWPGGSTDTQYF
TGTGCCAGCAGCGTCTGGCCGGGGGGCAGCACAGATACGCAGTATTTT
>TRBJ2-1|.|12|.|TRBV6-6
CASSPTIHEQFF
TGTGCCAGCAGTCCGACTATCCATGAGCAGTTCTTC
>TRBJ1-2|TRBD1|15|.|TRBV19
CASSIPGQVTDGYTF
TGTGCCAGTAGTATACCGGGACAGGTTACCGATGGCTACACCTTC
>TRBJ1-2|.|14|.|TRBV9
CASSGRDEDGGYTF
TGTGCCAGCAGCGGACGGGACGAGGACGGAGGGTACACCTTC
>TRBJ1-1|.|13|once|TRBV7-9
CASSRPSLTEAFF
TGTGCCAGCAGCCGCCCGTCACTGACTGAAGCTTTCTTT
>TRBJ1-4|.|14|few|TRBV9
CASSVEGTNEKLFF
TGTGCCAGCAGCGTAGAGGGAACTAATGAAAAACTGTTTTTT
>TRBJ2-7|.|14|.|TRBV2
CASSQWTNTYEQYF
TGTGCCAGCAGCCAATGGACAAATACCTACGAGCAGTACTTC
>TRBJ2-7|.|15|.|TRBV27
CASSPGARLTYEQYF
TGTGCCAGCAGTCCTGGGGCCAGATTAACCTACGAGCAGTACTTC
>TRBJ1-4|.|14|.|TRBV27
CASSSGWANEKLFF
TGTGCCAGCAGTTCAGGGTGGGCTAATGAAAAACTGTTTTTT
>TRBJ2-3|.|12|.|TRBV5-1
CASSLDGDTQYF
TGCGCCAGCAGCTTGGATGGAGATACGCAGTATTTT
>TRBJ1-6|TRBD1|15|.|TRBV28
CASSYPTGGRTPLHF
TGTGCCAGCAGTTACCCGACAGGGGGAAGAACACCCCTCCACTTT
>TRBJ1-6|.|13|.|TRBV4-3
CASSQGVHSPLHF
TGCGCCAGCAGCCAAGGTGTGCATTCACCCCTCCACTTT